The following is a T cell receptor beta chain sequence with its context. Its specificity is unknown. The CDR3 is made up of 15 amino acids. The V end was cut by 0 bases, the J end by 5 bases, with 12 bases between. CDR1 is SGHRS, CDR2 YFSETQ, per germline. Sorted cells reached over 95% purity in every population. Every isolated RNA sample was fully reverse transcribed, so sequencing captured expressed TCRB transcripts. The study sequenced naive, central memory and regulatory T cell samples to an average of about 3.9 million reads. This table comes from immunoSEQ multiplex PCR, and its TCRdb copy is limited to in-frame clones, with some not included. The table has about 650,000 clones, around 12% seen once. The data stem from a study of beta chain features in type 1 diabetes. Study-level findings and limits: Patients and controls would be equally affected if PCR favored shorter templates. Moderate yet significant TCRB CDR3 shortening was seen in Type 1 diabetes patients in all four CD4+ subsets. Naive, central memory and Treg TCRB repertoires seemed to resemble each other more closely in patients than they did in healthy donors.

Specimen: naive CD4+ T cells from blood. The source of this sequence is a man in his thirties or forties with type 1 diabetes. The chain joins TRBV5-1 to TRBJ2-1, with D possibly matching TRBD2 (6 bases). CDR3 region: CASSLVLAAHNEQFF. For the CDR3, the DNA is TGCGCCAGCAGCTTGGTGTTAGCGGCCCACAATGAGCAGTTCTTC. Based on the CDR3 plus reference TRBV5-1 and TRBJ2-1, the full variable domain is KAGVTQTPRYLIKTRGQQVTLSCSPISGHRSVSWYQQTPGQGLQFLFEYFSETQRNKGNFPGRFSGRQFSNSRSEMNVSTLELGDSALYLCASSLVLAAHNEQFFGPGTRLTVL.